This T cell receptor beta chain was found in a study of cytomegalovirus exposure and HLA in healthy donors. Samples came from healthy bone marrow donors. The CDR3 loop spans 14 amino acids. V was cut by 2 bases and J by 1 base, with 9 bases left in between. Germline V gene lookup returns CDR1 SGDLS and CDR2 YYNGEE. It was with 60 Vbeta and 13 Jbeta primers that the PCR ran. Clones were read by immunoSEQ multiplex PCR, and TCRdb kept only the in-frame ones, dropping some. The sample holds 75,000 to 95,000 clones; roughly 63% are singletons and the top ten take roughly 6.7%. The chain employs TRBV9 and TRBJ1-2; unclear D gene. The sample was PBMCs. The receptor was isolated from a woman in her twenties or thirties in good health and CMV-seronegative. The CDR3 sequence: CASSVMSNNYGYTF. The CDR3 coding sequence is TGTGCCAGCAGCGTGATGAGCAATAACTATGGCTACACCTTC.